The source of this T cell receptor (beta chain) is a study of PD-1 blockade in classical Hodgkin lymphoma. Points from the study as a whole: Some patients began nivolumab under 1 year after ASCT. These patients were excluded from later analyses. Reported findings placed baseline TCR diversity lower in newly diagnosed patients (compared with healthy donors).

Profiled with immunoSEQ multiplex PCR; TCRdb holds only in-frame clones, not every one. The sample has fewer than 20,000 clones, 65% to 85% seen once; the top ten hold under 2%. Time point specified: cycle 4 day 1 (C4D1), after six to seven weeks of nivolumab. Each patient's relapse followed autologous stem cell transplantation, and brentuximab vedotin exposure varied. Out of thawed PBMCs, magnetic negative selection purified CD4+ T cells. Patients showed best responses of complete response, partial response or progressive disease. V lost 4 bases and J lost 5; bases outside the gene matches: 10. CDR1 is SGHTS, CDR2 YDEGEE, per germline. The CDR3 contains 15 residues. Note on this clone: Its specificity is unknown.

This sequence joins TRBV5-8 and TRBJ2-7; TRBD1 agrees at 9 bases. Material: CD4+ T cells from blood, obtained before the fourth cycle of nivolumab. The source is a human donor with classical Hodgkin lymphoma. For the CDR3, the DNA is TGTGCCAGCAGCCCGGCCAACCGGGACAGGGACGAGCAGTACTTC. It translates to CASSPANRDRDEQYF.